This is a list of T cell receptor beta chains from one sample in a study of pediatric ulcerative colitis. Method: immunoSEQ multiplex PCR; TCRdb's copy keeps in-frame clones and lacks some. The data show 12,000 to 15,000 clones, about nine tenths seen once. The sequencing sample was made of blood. These receptors originate from a boy between 5 and 17 years old with moderate ulcerative colitis. CDR3s leave out the opening cysteine and the closing phenylalanine or tryptophan. A D gene is named only where the DNA matches it firmly. The size entry is marked missing in some rows and otherwise reads once, few, many or a size class.

d_call	v_call	clone_size	j_call	cdr3_aa
.	TRBV23-1	.	TRBJ2-5	ASSQLVVAVETQY
TRBD2	TRBV27	.	TRBJ2-3	ASSLRFSSGTPGPSTDTQY
TRBD2	TRBV11-2	.	TRBJ2-2	ASSRYGRFGELF
TRBD2	TRBV11-2	.	TRBJ2-1	ASSLAGGLVNEQL
TRBD2	TRBV11-3	.	TRBJ2-1	ASSSTSGGVYNEQF
.	TRBV5-1	once	TRBJ2-7	ASSVDVGTYEQY
TRBD1	TRBV6-6	.	TRBJ1-2	ASSYPQGALEGYT
.	TRBV19	few	TRBJ1-1	ASRKAMNTEAF
TRBD2	TRBV11-2	.	TRBJ2-3	ASSSSGADTQY
.	TRBV6-4	.	TRBJ1-2	ATRSGYGYT
TRBD2	TRBV6-1	.	TRBJ2-2	ASSEREYAGVTGELF
TRBD1	TRBV18	.	TRBJ1-5	ASSPNRQGVMH
TRBD2	TRBV10-2	.	TRBJ2-2	ASSVLAGGRGTGELF
.	TRBV7-6	once	TRBJ1-3	ASSFGNSASGNTIY
TRBD1	TRBV5-1	.	TRBJ2-7	ASSPGDRQSYEQY
.	TRBV28	.	TRBJ1-2	ASSLYRGQTNYGYT
TRBD2	TRBV7-3	.	TRBJ2-6	ATTHGEGRSGANVLT
.	TRBV18	.	TRBJ1-1	ASSPATEMNTEAF
.	TRBV5-1	once	TRBJ2-1	ASSFSETSSYNEQF
.	TRBV5-8	.	TRBJ2-3	ASSFRGGSTDTQY
TRBD1	TRBV30	.	TRBJ1-2	AFNRGQGYT
.	TRBV15	.	TRBJ1-5	ATGFTTGPSNQPQH
.	TRBV30	.	TRBJ2-1	AWSGKEQF
.	TRBV6-5	.	TRBJ2-7	AGSYSRGFPYEQY
.	TRBV7-7	.	TRBJ2-6	ASSPAGSSGANVLT
.	TRBV9	.	TRBJ1-2	ASSSAKRRT
.	TRBV5-7	.	TRBJ2-7	ASSGGGAGGFYEQY
TRBD1	TRBV9	.	TRBJ1-1	ASSPQGEGTEAF
.	TRBV7-9	.	TRBJ2-7	ASSSPGIYEQY
TRBD1	TRBV7-2	.	TRBJ2-3	ASSPGQGVTDTQY
TRBD2	TRBV7-8	once	TRBJ2-2	ASSLPTSGNTGELF
.	TRBV7-9	few	TRBJ2-2	ASSPLIGELF
.	TRBV6-5	.	TRBJ1-1	ASSYPRGGNTEAF
TRBD1	TRBV28	.	TRBJ2-7	ASSLRGLSSYEQY
.	TRBV4-1	.	TRBJ1-5	ASSRSTGRILSNQPQH
.	TRBV6-5	.	TRBJ1-5	ASSYRGSNQPQH
.	TRBV4-3	.	TRBJ1-4	ASSHRVTGGEKLF
.	TRBV6-5	.	TRBJ1-2	ASSQSGGSNYGYT
.	TRBV9	.	TRBJ2-2	ASSGIAGELF
.	TRBV18	.	TRBJ2-6	ASSPGGPGANVLT